Listed below are T cell receptor beta chains from one sample, sequenced in a study of shared clonotypes between healthy human individuals. Clones were sequenced by immunoSEQ multiplex PCR, and TCRdb holds only the in-frame ones, with some missing. The profile covers roughly 2.1 million clones, with roughly 91% appearing a single time and approximately 1.7% taken by the ten largest. Sequenced sample: naive CD8+ T cells from PBMCs. These TCRs come from a man between 18 and 29 years old in good health. Some clones in this sample may be carry-over from other donors' samples. Both conserved end residues are part of each CDR3. The D gene is left open where the match is weak. A row's size may be missing; if present it is once, few, many or a size class.

V gene: TRBV28; D gene: -; J gene: TRBJ2-2; clone size: -; CDR3 protein: CASSFVQNTGELFF; CDR3 DNA: TGTGCCAGCAGTTTCGTACAGAACACCGGGGAGCTGTTTTTT
V gene: TRBV6-5; D gene: -; J gene: TRBJ2-1; clone size: once; CDR3 protein: CASSYSTWNEQFF; CDR3 DNA: TGTGCCAGCAGTTACTCGACTTGGAATGAGCAGTTCTTC
V gene: TRBV6-5; D gene: -; J gene: TRBJ1-1; clone size: few; CDR3 protein: CASSYSRGGNTEAFF; CDR3 DNA: TGTGCCAGCAGTTACTCGAGGGGAGGGAACACTGAAGCTTTCTTT
V gene: TRBV6-6; D gene: -; J gene: TRBJ1-1; clone size: -; CDR3 protein: CAEGAGGRTEAFF; CDR3 DNA: TGTGCCGAAGGTGCGGGGGGACGGACTGAAGCTTTCTTT
V gene: TRBV28; D gene: TRBD1; J gene: TRBJ2-7; clone size: -; CDR3 protein: CASSPTGGYEQYF; CDR3 DNA: TGTGCCAGCAGTCCGACAGGGGGGTACGAGCAGTACTTC
V gene: TRBV5-4; D gene: TRBD1; J gene: TRBJ2-2; clone size: -; CDR3 protein: CASSLRGQGNGGELFF; CDR3 DNA: TGTGCCAGCAGCTTGAGGGGACAGGGGAACGGCGGGGAGCTGTTTTTT
V gene: TRBV7-9; D gene: -; J gene: TRBJ2-5; clone size: -; CDR3 protein: CASSLAPGPETQYF; CDR3 DNA: TGTGCCAGCAGCTTGGCCCCGGGTCCAGAGACCCAGTACTTC
V gene: TRBV10-3; D gene: -; J gene: TRBJ1-3; clone size: -; CDR3 protein: CAISELKDLRSGNTIYF; CDR3 DNA: TGTGCCATCAGTGAGTTGAAAGACCTACGCTCTGGAAACACCATATATTTT
V gene: TRBV11-3; D gene: -; J gene: TRBJ2-1; clone size: -; CDR3 protein: CASSLGKSQGNEQFF; CDR3 DNA: TGTGCCAGCAGCTTAGGAAAGTCTCAGGGCAATGAGCAGTTCTTC
V gene: TRBV7-8; D gene: TRBD1; J gene: TRBJ1-2; clone size: -; CDR3 protein: CASSKRAGGDYGYTF; CDR3 DNA: TGTGCCAGCAGCAAAAGGGCAGGGGGGGACTATGGCTACACCTTC
V gene: TRBV7-9; D gene: -; J gene: TRBJ2-1; clone size: once; CDR3 protein: CASSSDSYEQFF; CDR3 DNA: TGTGCCAGCAGCTCGGACAGCTATGAGCAGTTCTTC
V gene: TRBV11-2; D gene: TRBD1; J gene: TRBJ2-1; clone size: -; CDR3 protein: CASSSHPGGAYNEQFF; CDR3 DNA: TGTGCCAGCAGCTCCCACCCAGGGGGCGCCTACAATGAGCAGTTCTTC
V gene: TRBV28; D gene: TRBD1; J gene: TRBJ2-7; clone size: -; CDR3 protein: CASSVAGTGTEQYF; CDR3 DNA: TGTGCCAGCAGTGTCGCCGGGACAGGGACCGAGCAGTACTTC
V gene: TRBV7-9; D gene: -; J gene: TRBJ1-1; clone size: -; CDR3 protein: CASSPVRAEAFF; CDR3 DNA: TGTGCCAGCAGCCCAGTTAGGGCTGAAGCTTTCTTT
V gene: TRBV4-2; D gene: -; J gene: TRBJ2-7; clone size: once; CDR3 protein: CASSQGSRDEQYF; CDR3 DNA: TGTGCCAGCAGCCAAGGTTCCCGGGACGAGCAGTACTTC
V gene: TRBV4-2; D gene: TRBD2; J gene: TRBJ2-7; clone size: -; CDR3 protein: CASSQDWTGGSYEQYF; CDR3 DNA: TGTGCCAGCAGCCAAGATTGGACGGGAGGATCCTACGAGCAGTACTTC
V gene: TRBV27; D gene: TRBD1; J gene: TRBJ1-1; clone size: -; CDR3 protein: CATSDRVGTEAFF; CDR3 DNA: TGTGCCACTTCGGACAGGGTCGGGACTGAAGCTTTCTTT
V gene: TRBV6-1; D gene: -; J gene: TRBJ2-3; clone size: -; CDR3 protein: CASSEARLSDTQYF; CDR3 DNA: TGTGCCAGCAGTGAAGCAAGGTTAAGCGATACGCAGTATTTT
V gene: TRBV28; D gene: -; J gene: TRBJ1-2; clone size: once; CDR3 protein: CASSLGGISGFGYTF; CDR3 DNA: TGTGCCAGCAGTTTAGGCGGTATTTCGGGATTTGGCTACACCTTC
V gene: TRBV4-2; D gene: TRBD2; J gene: TRBJ2-7; clone size: -; CDR3 protein: CASSPRGTSTYEQYF; CDR3 DNA: TGTGCCAGCAGCCCGCGGGGGACCAGCACCTACGAGCAGTACTTC
V gene: TRBV7-9; D gene: -; J gene: TRBJ2-7; clone size: -; CDR3 protein: CASSLVPFHEQYF; CDR3 DNA: TGTGCCAGCAGCTTAGTGCCTTTCCACGAGCAGTACTTC
V gene: TRBV27; D gene: TRBD1; J gene: TRBJ2-1; clone size: -; CDR3 protein: CASSPQGVYNEQFF; CDR3 DNA: TGTGCCAGCAGTCCCCAGGGGGTCTACAATGAGCAGTTCTTC
V gene: TRBV7-9; D gene: -; J gene: TRBJ2-7; clone size: -; CDR3 protein: CASSTRTYEQYF; CDR3 DNA: TGTGCCAGCAGCACTAGAACCTACGAGCAGTACTTC
V gene: TRBV11-3; D gene: -; J gene: TRBJ2-2; clone size: once; CDR3 protein: CASSLGRGATTGELFF; CDR3 DNA: TGTGCCAGCAGCTTAGGTCGGGGGGCGACCACCGGGGAGCTGTTTTTT
V gene: TRBV4-1; D gene: TRBD2; J gene: TRBJ2-7; clone size: -; CDR3 protein: CASSPSGTTSTYEQYF; CDR3 DNA: TGCGCCAGCAGCCCTTCGGGGACTACCTCAACCTACGAGCAGTACTTC
V gene: TRBV6-4; D gene: -; J gene: TRBJ2-3; clone size: -; CDR3 protein: CASSDVADTDTQYF; CDR3 DNA: TGTGCCAGCAGTGACGTAGCGGACACAGATACGCAGTATTTT
V gene: TRBV7-9; D gene: -; J gene: TRBJ2-5; clone size: -; CDR3 protein: CASSLDGTQWETQYF; CDR3 DNA: TGTGCCAGCAGCTTAGATGGGACGCAATGGGAGACCCAGTACTTC
V gene: TRBV9; D gene: -; J gene: TRBJ1-1; clone size: few; CDR3 protein: CASSLRGRNTEAFF; CDR3 DNA: TGTGCCAGCAGCCTGAGGGGCCGGAACACTGAAGCTTTCTTT
V gene: TRBV19; D gene: TRBD2; J gene: TRBJ2-3; clone size: -; CDR3 protein: CASRLAGGRPDTQYF; CDR3 DNA: TGTGCCAGTAGACTAGCGGGAGGACGGCCAGATACGCAGTATTTT
V gene: TRBV4-1; D gene: -; J gene: TRBJ2-1; clone size: once; CDR3 protein: CASSQERGDNEQFF; CDR3 DNA: TGCGCCAGCAGCCAAGAACGGGGTGACAATGAGCAGTTCTTC
V gene: TRBV11-1; D gene: TRBD2; J gene: TRBJ2-1; clone size: -; CDR3 protein: CASSLVTGGPRGEQFF; CDR3 DNA: TGTGCCAGCAGCTTAGTGACGGGAGGGCCCAGGGGTGAGCAGTTCTTC
V gene: TRBV4-3; D gene: -; J gene: TRBJ2-7; clone size: -; CDR3 protein: CASSQDWGDEQYF; CDR3 DNA: TGCGCCAGCAGCCAAGATTGGGGCGACGAGCAGTACTTC
V gene: TRBV6-5; D gene: -; J gene: TRBJ2-7; clone size: -; CDR3 protein: CASRASGHGSYEQYF; CDR3 DNA: TGTGCCAGCAGAGCCTCCGGACACGGAAGCTACGAGCAGTACTTC
V gene: TRBV4-2; D gene: -; J gene: TRBJ2-7; clone size: -; CDR3 protein: CASSPSGSWYEQYF; CDR3 DNA: TGTGCCAGCAGCCCGTCGGGTAGCTGGTACGAGCAGTACTTC
V gene: TRBV28; D gene: TRBD1; J gene: TRBJ1-4; clone size: -; CDR3 protein: CASSLLSRTGDEKLFF; CDR3 DNA: TGTGCCAGCAGTTTATTATCCCGGACAGGGGATGAAAAACTGTTTTTT
V gene: TRBV30; D gene: -; J gene: TRBJ2-5; clone size: -; CDR3 protein: CAWSVGGTRQETQYF; CDR3 DNA: TGTGCCTGGAGTGTAGGGGGGACCCGTCAAGAGACCCAGTACTTC
V gene: TRBV27; D gene: TRBD1; J gene: TRBJ1-1; clone size: -; CDR3 protein: CASITRRTGPNTEAFF; CDR3 DNA: TGTGCCAGCATTACTAGACGGACAGGGCCGAACACTGAAGCTTTCTTT
V gene: TRBV10-3; D gene: -; J gene: TRBJ2-5; clone size: -; CDR3 protein: CAISVDSQETQYF; CDR3 DNA: TGTGCCATCAGTGTCGACAGCCAAGAGACCCAGTACTTC
V gene: TRBV28; D gene: -; J gene: TRBJ2-3; clone size: -; CDR3 protein: CASSFSSGVTDTQYF; CDR3 DNA: TGTGCCAGCAGTTTTTCTTCGGGTGTTACAGATACGCAGTATTTT
V gene: TRBV27; D gene: TRBD1; J gene: TRBJ2-7; clone size: -; CDR3 protein: CASSLSQGAYEQYF; CDR3 DNA: TGTGCCAGCAGTTTAAGTCAGGGGGCCTACGAGCAGTACTTC
V gene: TRBV6-1; D gene: TRBD2; J gene: TRBJ2-7; clone size: -; CDR3 protein: CASSEEGLAVPNEQYF; CDR3 DNA: TGTGCCAGCAGTGAAGAGGGACTAGCGGTCCCTAACGAGCAGTACTTC
V gene: TRBV28; D gene: -; J gene: TRBJ2-3; clone size: -; CDR3 protein: CASSLSGGSTDTQYF; CDR3 DNA: TGTGCCAGCAGTTTATCCGGCGGTAGCACAGATACGCAGTATTTT
V gene: TRBV30; D gene: -; J gene: TRBJ1-1; clone size: -; CDR3 protein: CAWSGEGEAFF; CDR3 DNA: TGTGCCTGGAGTGGAGAGGGAGAAGCTTTCTTT
V gene: TRBV10-3; D gene: TRBD2; J gene: TRBJ2-3; clone size: -; CDR3 protein: CALAGGGRIPDTQYF; CDR3 DNA: TGTGCCCTCGCCGGGGGCGGGAGGATCCCAGATACGCAGTATTTT
V gene: TRBV4-1; D gene: -; J gene: TRBJ2-5; clone size: -; CDR3 protein: CASSPALVGREQETQYF; CDR3 DNA: TGCGCCAGCAGCCCAGCGTTGGTTGGGAGAGAGCAAGAGACCCAGTACTTC
V gene: TRBV28; D gene: TRBD1; J gene: TRBJ2-7; clone size: -; CDR3 protein: CASSQTHPGQGIGNEQYF; CDR3 DNA: TGTGCCAGCAGTCAAACCCACCCGGGACAGGGGATTGGCAACGAGCAGTACTTC
V gene: TRBV25-1; D gene: -; J gene: TRBJ2-7; clone size: -; CDR3 protein: CASSRQTVGRDEQYF; CDR3 DNA: TGTGCCAGCAGTCGCCAGACGGTGGGACGAGACGAGCAGTACTTC
V gene: TRBV7-2; D gene: -; J gene: TRBJ2-1; clone size: -; CDR3 protein: CASSFGPGEQFF; CDR3 DNA: TGTGCCAGCAGTTTTGGACCGGGGGAGCAGTTCTTC